This T cell receptor (beta chain) was sequenced in a study of T cells in Graves' hyperthyroidism and ophthalmopathy. Points on this clonotype: The antigen is unknown.

The CDR3 is 16 residues long. Germline CDR1 reads SGHVS; CDR2 reads FQNEAQ. Trimming pared 4 bases from V and 7 bases from J, leaving 17 bases between. Findings and limits, study-wide: Stable hyperthyroidism was separated from ophthalmopathy by a model based on 13 V-J features.

Researchers amplified the TCR beta CDR3 regions from RNA transcripts. The HTBI primer set drove a first-round RT-PCR of the TCR CDR3. Each CDR3 protein is one row after TCRdb ran MiXCR on the multiplex PCR reads. This table holds 550,000 to 700,000 distinct CDR3 sequences, around 45% found once. The material sequenced was peripheral blood or thyroid tissue (not recorded which). The TCR comes from an adult woman with Graves' disease, either hyperthyroidism or ophthalmopathy (not recorded which). The gene calls are TRBV7-8 and TRBJ1-6; D perhaps matches TRBD1 (6 bases). The CDR3 loop is CASSSRGAEDNSPLHF. Written as DNA, the CDR3 is TGTGCCAGCAGCTCCCGGGGGGCAGAGGACAATTCACCCCTCCACTTT.